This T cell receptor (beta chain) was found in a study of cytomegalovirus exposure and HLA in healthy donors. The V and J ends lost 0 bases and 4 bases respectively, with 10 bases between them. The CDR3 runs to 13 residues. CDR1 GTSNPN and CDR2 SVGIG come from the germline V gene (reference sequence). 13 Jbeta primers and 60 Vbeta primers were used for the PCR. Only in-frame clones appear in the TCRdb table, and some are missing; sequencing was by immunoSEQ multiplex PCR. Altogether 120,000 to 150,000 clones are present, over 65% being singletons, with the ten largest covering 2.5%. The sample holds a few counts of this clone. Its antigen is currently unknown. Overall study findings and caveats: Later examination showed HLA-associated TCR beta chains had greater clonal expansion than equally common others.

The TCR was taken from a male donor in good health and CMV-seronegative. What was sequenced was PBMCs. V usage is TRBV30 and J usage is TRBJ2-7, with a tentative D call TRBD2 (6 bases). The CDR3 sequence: CAWSVMSGYEQYF. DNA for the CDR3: TGTGCCTGGAGTGTTATGAGCGGGTACGAGCAGTACTTC. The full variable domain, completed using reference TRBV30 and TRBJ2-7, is SQTIHQWPATLVQPVGSPLSLECTVEGTSNPNLYWYRQAAGRGLQLLFYSVGIGQISSEVPQNLSASRPQDRQFILSSKKLLLSDSGFYLCAWSVMSGYEQYFGPGTRLTVT.